The T cell receptor beta chain under discussion was sequenced for a study of blood T cell repertoires in COVID-19 (dated by TCRdb to 2018 to 2020). For context, the study as a whole: Recovered participants in ImmuneRACE Cohort 3 were defined as having two consecutive negative NP/OP PCR tests, clearance from a healthcare professional, or resolution of symptoms. The collaborator samples originated in the United States, Italy and Spain and spanned the acute and convalescent phases of COVID-19. The material from the prospective study consisted of cDNA or gDNA derived from T cells, B-cell-depleted T cells, or PBMCs. Subjects who had been exposed to COVID-19, were actively infected with it, or had recovered from it provided the deeply sampled blood TCRbeta repertoires that made up the dataset. The repertoires were made available in a free public database intended to serve as a resource for research on the immune response to SARS-CoV-2. The samples were drawn from the first 160 participants of the ongoing ImmuneRACE study and from over 950 subjects provided by 6 global collaborators. Nearly every sample came with metadata listing a de-identified subject ID, COVID-19 status, age in years and sex. Where available, HLA class I and class II types were obtained from metadata supplied by the sample provider rather than from assay-based typing. General conclusions and limits of the study: How much clinical and demographic metadata was included differed by source and by participant, and the metadata was provided uncurated.

The immunoSEQ Assay, a bias-controlled multiplex PCR, was used to amplify TCRbeta CDR3 regions from genomic DNA. The original pipeline was this. The number of nucleated cells in each sample was estimated by amplification of reference gene primers within the assay. To quantify the absolute abundance of each unique TCRbeta CDR3 rearrangement, sequence reads were collapsed and filtered. For each sample, productive Simpson clonality was calculated as the square root of Simpson's diversity index across productive rearrangements. This is the immuneACCESS table as TCRdb keeps it, with only in-frame sequences that have V and J called. A part of the clones is gone; compared with another copy, unresolved V genes explain less than half, and the rest is unexplained. The DNA gave D and trimming, while V, J and clone size come from that table. In all, the sample holds 300,000 to 450,000 clones, and roughly 86% of those were seen once. 1.5% to 2.5% of the sample is held by the ten biggest clonotypes.

As to this clone: Its specific antigen is unknown. No base-level quality is on record; no much larger clone is a single base apart.

The CDR1 and CDR2 encoded by the germline V gene are SGHAT and FQNNGV. V lost 5 bases and J lost 4 bases, and the count of bases not matched to a germline gene is 8. Its CDR3 holds 15 amino acids, cysteine through phenylalanine. Of all the DNA, just the CDR3 is kept, 45 bases in frame from base 1. Participants in the prospective study were enrolled through a virtual design, were aged about 18 to 100 years, and lived in 20 to 30 United States geographic areas. Cohort assignment in the prospective study relied on participant-reported clinical history from a screening survey and a study questionnaire. Each participant in the prospective study had whole blood, serum and a nasopharyngeal or oropharyngeal swab collected by mobile phlebotomists. Over a roughly two-month period, participants in the prospective study had the option of providing additional blood draws and questionnaires. Prospective study blood samples were shipped either frozen or at room temperature before DNA extraction.

The TCR comes from a man between 40 and 49 years old in a cohort exposed to, infected with or recovered from COVID-19 (not recorded which). Sequenced input: PBMCs or T cells enriched from blood (not recorded which). Recombination joined TRBV11-2 with TRBJ1-2, with 9 middle bases fitting TRBD1. CDR3 sequence: CASSLTGTGTYGYTF. The DNA sequence follows: TGTGCCAGCAGCCTAACTGGGACAGGGACCTATGGCTACACCTTC.